The 23 T cell receptor beta chains below all came from one sample that was sequenced in a study of T cell responses to AZD1222 COVID-19 vaccine. Only in-frame clones appear in the TCRdb table, and some are missing; sequencing was by immunoSEQ multiplex PCR. The table lists about 48,000 clones, about 91% of them singletons. Sequenced material: peripheral blood, taken 28 days after the second AZD1222 dose. All receptors derive from an adult who received the AZD1222 COVID-19 vaccine.

The chain employs TRBV7-2 and TRBJ2-1; no reliable D call. Germline V gene lookup returns CDR1 SGHTA and CDR2 FQGNSA. V dropped 3 bases and J dropped 6 bases, with 9 bases sitting between them. This CDR3 spans 13 amino acids. The CDR3 DNA sequence: TGTGCCAGCAGCTTCGGAAACCCCAATGAGCAGTTCTTC. Encoded protein: CASSFGNPNEQFF.

The chain links TRBV7-2 to TRBJ1-6, with D unclear. V was trimmed by 1 base and J by 3 bases, leaving 7 bases between them. Germline values: CDR1 SGHTA, CDR2 FQGNSA. There are 15 residues in the CDR3. The CDR3 reads CASSLGVLYNSPLHF. CDR3 nucleotide sequence: TGTGCCAGCAGCTTAGGGGTGCTCTATAATTCACCCCTCCACTTT.

The rearrangement uses TRBV7-9 and TRBJ1-1, with unresolved D. V was shortened by 3 bases and J by 1 base, with 3 bases between the two germline ends. CDR3 length: 12 residues. Germline-derived CDR1 and CDR2 are SEHNR and FQNEAQ (reference sequence). The DNA for the CDR3 is TGTGCCAGCAGCTTCTCGAACACTGAAGCTTTCTTT. It is translated as CASSFSNTEAFF.

The rearrangement links TRBV7-8 to TRBJ2-1, with TRBD2 as a possible D gene (6 bases). This CDR3 is built from 14 residues. Germline CDR1 and CDR2: SGHVS and FQNEAQ. V lost 3 bases to trimming and J lost 1 base, with 7 bases between them. In DNA, the CDR3 is TGTGCCAGCAGCTTCGCGGGATCCTACAATGAGCAGTTCTTC. Amino acids: CASSFAGSYNEQFF.

In the case of this clone: Germline and junction disagree at one end, which may indicate a read error. The chain is built from TRBV6-1 and TRBJ2-3; D gene uncertain. Germline V gene data show CDR1 as MNHNS and CDR2 as SASEGT. The CDR3 has 14 residues. CDR3 sequence reads: CASREGAGTDTQYF. DNA of the CDR3: TGTGCCAGCAGGGAAGGTGCAGGCACAGATACGCAGTATTTT.

In DNA, the CDR3 is TGTGCCACCAGTGGGACAGGGGCTGAAAAACTGTTTTTT. Amino acids: CATSGTGAEKLFF. The gene calls are TRBV24-1 and TRBJ1-4; 9 bases map to TRBD1. Germline lookup yields CDR1 KGHDR and CDR2 SFDVKD. The CDR3 consists of 13 residues. The V gene end was trimmed by 5 bases and the J gene end by 7 bases; junction bases not matched to a gene: 1.

The chain joins TRBV20-1 to TRBJ2-2, with D possibly matching TRBD1 (5 bases). The germline V gene has CDR1 DFQATT and CDR2 SNEGSKA (reference sequence). This CDR3 contains 11 residues. Trimming pared 3 bases from V and 9 bases from J, leaving 8 bases between. The CDR3 reads CSARGPRELFF. CDR3 nucleotide sequence: TGCAGTGCTAGGGGGCCCCGGGAGCTGTTTTTT.

The chain employs TRBV6-5 and TRBJ2-1; 9 bases map to TRBD1. This CDR3 is built from 15 residues. The germline CDR1 and CDR2 sequences are MNHEY and SVGAGI. The ends lost 6 bases at V and 6 bases at J; junction bases unmatched: 9. CDR3 amino acids: CASSQAGTGFNEQFF. CDR3 nucleotide sequence: TGTGCCAGCAGCCAGGCCGGGACAGGGTTCAATGAGCAGTTCTTC.

This rearrangement joins TRBV6-1 to TRBJ2-5; possible D gene TRBD2, 6 bases. V was pared by 0 bases and J by 1 base, with 12 bases between. Germline V gene data show CDR1 as MNHNS and CDR2 as SASEGT. The CDR3 totals 16 residues. The CDR3 region is CASSEASGGIQETQYF. CDR3 coding DNA: TGTGCCAGCAGTGAAGCGTCCGGCGGGATCCAAGAGACCCAGTACTTC.

This clone is a singleton in its sample. The rearrangement links TRBV12-3 or TRBV12-4 to TRBJ1-2; a possible D gene is TRBD1 (6 bases). This CDR3 is built from 13 residues. The ends were cut back, 3 bases at V and 2 bases at J, with 7 bases in the middle. This CDR3 is CASSFTGNYGYTF. The DNA of the CDR3 is TGTGCCAGCAGTTTTACAGGGAACTATGGCTACACCTTC.

V and J are TRBV6-5 and TRBJ1-1; TRBD1 is a possible D gene (5 bases). The V and J ends lost 7 bases and 11 bases respectively, with 20 bases between them. Germline values: CDR1 MNHEY, CDR2 SVGAGI. This CDR3 comprises 13 residues. CDR3 nucleotide sequence: TGTGCCAGCACCCCTATCGGGGGTGGGCGTGCTTTCTTT. Residues: CASTPIGGGRAFF.

V usage is TRBV6-5 and J usage is TRBJ1-4; 8 bases align to TRBD1. Germline V gives CDR1 MNHEY, CDR2 SVGAGI. The CDR3 has 15 residues. Trimming cost V 7 bases and J 6 bases; bases outside gene matches: 10. CDR3 region: CASTIYRGSDEKLFF. CDR3 sequence (DNA): TGTGCCAGCACAATTTACAGGGGGTCGGATGAAAAACTGTTTTTT.

The V gene is TRBV2, the J gene TRBJ2-6, with D unclear. CDR3 length equals 14 residues. Germline CDR1 is SNHLY and CDR2 is FYNNEI. Trimming cost V 6 bases and J 0 bases, with 6 bases left between them. In nucleotides, the CDR3 is TGTGCCAGCAGCGGAAGCTCTGGGGCCAACGTCCTGACTTTC. It specifies CASSGSSGANVLTF.

This clone was detected only a few times. The rearrangement joins TRBV7-8 to TRBJ1-1; D is perhaps TRBD1 (6 bases). With 1 base removed from V and 0 bases from J, the gap between germline ends came to 9 bases. CDR3 length: 15 amino acids. Germline CDR1 and CDR2: SGHVS and FQNEAQ. CDR3 coding DNA: TGTGCCAGCAGCTTAGTTCGGGACATGAACACTGAAGCTTTCTTT. Translating it yields CASSLVRDMNTEAFF.

This clone occurred once. V and J are TRBV18 and TRBJ2-3; D is uncertain. The CDR3 is 14 amino acids. The V and J ends lost 4 bases and 0 bases respectively, with 8 bases between them. Germline V gene data show CDR1 as KGHSH and CDR2 as LQKENI. The CDR3 DNA sequence: TGTGCCAGCTCACTAGCAGCTAGCACAGATACGCAGTATTTT. Residues: CASSLAASTDTQYF.

The V and J genes are TRBV27 and TRBJ2-2; the match to TRBD2 covers 12 bases. This CDR3 is 19 amino acids long. Germline V lookup: CDR1 MNHEY, CDR2 SMNVEV (reference sequence). V lost 6 bases to trimming and J lost 1 base; unmatched junction nucleotides: 12. CDR3 in amino acids: CASSHTLAGGQMNTGELFF. As DNA, the CDR3 is TGTGCCAGCAGCCACACTCTAGCGGGAGGGCAGATGAACACCGGGGAGCTGTTTTTT.

This clone was recorded only once. V and J are TRBV11-2 and TRBJ1-1; a possible D gene is TRBD1 (6 bases). V lost 4 bases, J lost 1 base, and 7 bases lay in between. Germline assignment: CDR1 SGHAT and CDR2 FQNNGV. The CDR3 totals 13 residues. CDR3 residues: CASSSDRNTEAFF. Written as DNA, the CDR3 is TGTGCCAGCAGCTCGGACAGGAACACTGAAGCTTTCTTT.

The chain employs TRBV7-7 and TRBJ1-3; 7 bases are shared with TRBD1. The ends lost 5 bases at V and 0 bases at J; junction bases unmatched: 13. Germline V gene data show CDR1 as SSHAT and CDR2 as FNYEAQ (reference sequence). This CDR3 comprises 18 residues. The CDR3 region is CASSPGTDISISGNTIYF. DNA of the CDR3: TGTGCCAGCAGCCCCGGGACAGACATCTCCATCTCTGGAAACACCATATATTTT.

The chain is built from TRBV18 and TRBJ2-1, with unresolved D. In germline, CDR1 is KGHSH, CDR2 LQKENI. The V end was cut by 3 bases, the J end by 7 bases, with 13 bases between. The CDR3 loop spans 14 amino acids. Here the CDR3 DNA reads TGTGCCAGCTCACCTCCTAGACCGGCGAATGAGCAGTTCTTC. Its translation: CASSPPRPANEQFF.

The gene calls are TRBV10-1 and TRBJ1-1; D is unresolved. The CDR3 totals 14 residues. Germline-derived CDR1 and CDR2 are WNHNN and SYGVQD (reference sequence). V dropped 0 bases and J dropped 5 bases, with 10 bases sitting between them. The CDR3 protein is CASSESPTNTEAFF. DNA for the CDR3: TGCGCCAGCAGTGAGTCCCCGACAAATACTGAAGCTTTCTTT.

V and J are TRBV5-1 and TRBJ2-3; no firm D call. Germline V gene data show CDR1 as SGHRS and CDR2 as YFSETQ. V lost 3 bases and J lost 1, with 15 bases in between. The CDR3 sequence is 16 residues long. CDR3 DNA: TGCGCCAGCAGCTCCGGAAGCCTTCCTCGCACAGATACGCAGTATTTT. It is translated as CASSSGSLPRTDTQYF.

The CDR3 loop reads CASRTQGITNTGELFF. CDR3 DNA sequence: TGTGCCAGTAGAACACAGGGAATTACAAACACCGGGGAGCTGTTTTTT. The chain combines TRBV19 with TRBJ2-2; a possible D gene is TRBD1 (6 bases). The CDR3 totals 16 residues. V lost 6 bases, J lost 2 bases, and 16 bases lay in between. CDR1 and CDR2 (germline): LNHDA, SQIVND (reference sequence).

This clone was counted a few times. This chain links TRBV3-1 (or the pseudogene TRBV3-2) with TRBJ2-7; TRBD2 might be the D (7 bases). Germline V lookup: CDR1 LGHDT, CDR2 YNNKEL (reference sequence). CDR3 length: 14 amino acids. V was cut by 3 bases and J by 6 bases, with 15 bases left in between. As DNA, the CDR3 is TGTGCCAGCAGCCAGGGGGGGGGCGTGTTCGAGCAGTACTTC. Its translation: CASSQGGGVFEQYF.